This T cell receptor (beta chain) stems from a study of patients and donors after allogeneic stem cell transplantation. TCRdb re-derived calls from the RT-PCR reads in MiXCR, one entry per CDR3 protein. Altogether 410,000 or so distinct CDR3 sequences are present, around 15% being singletons, with the ten largest covering around 6.8%. This clonotype has more than one count but fewer than ten. Germline values: CDR1 LGHDT, CDR2 YNNKEL (reference sequence). Trimming cost V 4 bases and J 0 bases; bases outside gene matches: 12. The length of the CDR3 is 19 residues. The clonotype comes from a human donor who was either an allogeneic HSCT recipient or a stem cell or donor lymphocyte infusion donor (not recorded which). It is not recorded whose cells these are; they may come from a transplant donor. The source material was blood, either unsorted or a sorted T cell fraction (not recorded which). The chain couples TRBV3-1 to TRBJ2-3; 11 bases are a match to TRBD2. The CDR3 loop is CASSRGTSGRSTSTDTQYF. The DNA of the CDR3 is TGTGCCAGCAGCCGCGGGACTAGCGGACGATCAACTAGCACAGATACGCAGTATTTT.